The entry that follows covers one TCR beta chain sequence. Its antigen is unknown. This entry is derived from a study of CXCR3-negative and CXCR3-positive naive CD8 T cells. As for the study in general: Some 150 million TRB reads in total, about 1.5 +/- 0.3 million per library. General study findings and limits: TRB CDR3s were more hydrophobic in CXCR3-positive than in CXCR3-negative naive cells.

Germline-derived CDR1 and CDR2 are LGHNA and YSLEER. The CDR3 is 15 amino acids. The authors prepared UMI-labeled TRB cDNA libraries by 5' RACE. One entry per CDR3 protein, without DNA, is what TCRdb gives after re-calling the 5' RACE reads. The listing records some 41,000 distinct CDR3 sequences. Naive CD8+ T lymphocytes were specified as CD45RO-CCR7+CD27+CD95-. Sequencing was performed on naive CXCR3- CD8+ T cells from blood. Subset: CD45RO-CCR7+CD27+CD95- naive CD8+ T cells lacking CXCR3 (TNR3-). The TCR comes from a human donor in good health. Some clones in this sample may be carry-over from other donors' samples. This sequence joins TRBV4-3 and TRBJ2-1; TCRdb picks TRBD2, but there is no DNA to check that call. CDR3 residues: CASSQERLSSDEQFF.